This record covers a single TCR beta chain. Its cognate antigen is unknown. This sample stems from a study of blood T cells in healthy people across ages. Alongside a J-beta primer mix, a sample-barcoded 5' primer served in a second PCR lasting roughly 7 to 12 cycles. TCRdb re-called the 5' RACE reads through MiXCR, storing one row per CDR3 protein. The sample consists of 1.5 million to 2 million distinct CDR3 sequences, about 31% of them appearing once. Study-wide points: It was not known whether donors were CMV positive (a possible confounder of expanded clonotype changes). Using unsorted PBMCs precluded a conclusive naive versus antigen-experienced comparison.

Specimen: blood. The source is a woman younger than 45 in good health.

The CDR3 loop reads CASSLNQGGNEQFF. The CDR3 coding sequence is TGTGCCAGCAGCTTAAATCAGGGAGGTAATGAGCAGTTCTTC. J is TRBJ2-1 and V is TRBV7-2; D perhaps matches TRBD2 (6 bases). CDR1 is SGHTA, CDR2 FQGNSA, per germline. The CDR3 covers 14 residues. V was cut by 2 bases and J by 7 bases, with 12 bases left in between.